This entry lists 31 T cell receptor beta chains sequenced from one sample in a study of cytomegalovirus exposure and HLA in healthy donors. In the PCR, 60 Vbeta and 13 Jbeta primers were used. Only in-frame clones appear in the TCRdb table, and some are missing; sequencing was by immunoSEQ multiplex PCR. The sample lists 100,000 or so clones, nearly 85% occurring once. What was sequenced was PBMCs. These receptors all stem from a young man in good health and CMV-seronegative.

V usage is TRBV10-3 and J usage is TRBJ2-7; D is possibly TRBD2 (5 bases). The CDR3 loop spans 15 amino acids. Per germline, CDR1 ENHRY and CDR2 SYGVKD. Trimming cost V 5 bases and J 3 bases, with 17 bases left between them. The DNA for the CDR3 is TGTGCCATCAGTTCTGGACTCGGAGGCGGCTACGAGCAGTACTTC. Protein product: CAISSGLGGGYEQYF.

The gene calls are TRBV27 and TRBJ2-2; 11 positions agree with TRBD2. CDR3 size: 16 residues. Germline loops: CDR1 MNHEY, CDR2 SMNVEV (reference sequence). With 5 bases clipped from V and 3 bases from J, the junction kept 5 bases outside the gene matches. The CDR3 sequence is CASSLTSGVDTGELFF. CDR3 DNA sequence: TGTGCCAGCAGTCTGACTAGCGGGGTAGACACCGGGGAGCTGTTTTTT.

A note on this clone: Because the CDR3 is missing its conserved closing phenylalanine or tryptophan, this is likely a read error. This sequence joins TRBV25-1 and TRBJ1-1; unclear D gene. CDR3 length: 12 amino acids. Germline values: CDR1 MGHDK, CDR2 SYGVNS. Trimming stripped 4 bases from V and 5 bases from J, with 8 bases between. In DNA form, the CDR3 reads TGTGCCAGCAGTGGGGATTGGACTGAAGCTTTCGTT. It translates to CASSGDWTEAFV.

This rearrangement joins TRBV7-2 to TRBJ2-1, with 8 positions matching TRBD2. The germline V gene encodes CDR1 SGHTA and CDR2 FQGNSA. CDR3 length: 15 amino acids. V lost 5 bases and J lost 3; bases outside the gene matches: 6. The CDR3 loop reads CASSPRGGHYNEQFF. In DNA, the CDR3 is TGTGCCAGCAGCCCCCGGGGGGGCCACTACAATGAGCAGTTCTTC.

This rearrangement joins TRBV6-6 to TRBJ2-7; 10 nucleotides align to TRBD1. The germline gives CDR1 MNHNY, CDR2 SVGAGI (reference sequence). Trimming removed 5 bases from V and 2 bases from J; junction bases left unmatched: 6. The CDR3 consists of 15 residues. CDR3 region: CASSPRQGATYEQYF. DNA of the CDR3: TGTGCCAGCAGTCCCAGACAGGGGGCGACCTACGAGCAGTACTTC.

This rearrangement joins TRBV11-3 to TRBJ2-5; 8 positions match TRBD1. The DNA end is a closer match to TRBJ2-7, so the J assignment may be wrong. This CDR3 is 13 amino acids long. From germline, CDR1 is SGHNT and CDR2 YENEEA. The CDR3 coding sequence is TGTGCCAGCAGCGATCGGACAGGGCACGAGCAGTACTTC. This codes for CASSDRTGHEQYF.

There are a few counts of this clone. This rearrangement joins TRBV6-5 to TRBJ2-7, with 8 bases aligning to TRBD1. The germline V gene has CDR1 MNHEY and CDR2 SVGAGI. J lost 6 bases, V lost 4 bases, and 8 bases had no gene match. The CDR3 runs 14 residues. CDR3 sequence (DNA): TGTGCCAGCAGTTCGCAGGGGGCTCTACTCGAGCAGTACTTC. It yields the protein CASSSQGALLEQYF.

The table lists this clone with a count of one. Here the CDR3 DNA reads TGTGCCAGCAGCCTACACCCCGAGGGAGTTAGGGAGACCCAGTACTTC. It encodes CASSLHPEGVRETQYF. This rearrangement joins TRBV13 to TRBJ2-5; D may be TRBD2 (5 bases). V lost 5 bases and J 5 bases, leaving 21 bases between the germline ends. The germline CDR1 and CDR2 sequences are PRHDT and FYEKMQ (reference sequence). The CDR3 spans 16 residues.

The V gene is TRBV6-1, the J gene TRBJ2-2; TRBD1 matches at 7 bases. The CDR3 is 13 amino acids. J was trimmed by 4 bases and V by 4 bases; bases with no gene match: 0. Germline V lookup: CDR1 MNHNS, CDR2 SASEGT. The CDR3 spells CASSGQGTGELFF. The CDR3 nucleotides read TGTGCCAGCAGTGGACAGGGCACCGGGGAGCTGTTTTTT.

The J gene is TRBJ1-2, the V gene TRBV7-9, with 7 positions matching TRBD1. Germline CDR1 is SEHNR and CDR2 is FQNEAQ (reference sequence). V dropped 4 bases and J dropped 4; count of bases not matched to a gene: 9. The CDR3 sequence is 15 residues long. The CDR3 DNA follows: TGTGCCAGCAGCTCAGGAGACAGGGTGGTCTATGGCTACACCTTC. This sequence encodes CASSSGDRVVYGYTF.

A remark on this clone: Additional DNA sequences in this sample encode the identical CDR3. This chain uses TRBV29-1 with TRBJ2-7, with 9 bases identical to TRBD1. Germline-derived CDR1 and CDR2 are SQVTM and ANQGSEA. CDR3 size: 18 residues. Trimming removed 4 bases from V and 1 base from J; junction bases left unmatched: 17. The CDR3 DNA reads TGCAGCGTTGGGAACTCGCAGGGACAGGGTCTTGGGTCCTACGAGCAGTACTTC. Protein product: CSVGNSQGQGLGSYEQYF.

The CDR3 is CAWSVGGTYEQYF. DNA for the CDR3: TGTGCCTGGAGTGTGGGGGGAACATACGAGCAGTACTTC. The V and J genes are TRBV30 and TRBJ2-5; D is perhaps TRBD2 (6 bases). The J call is in doubt because the DNA end fits TRBJ2-7 better. The CDR3 extends over 13 amino acids. CDR1 is GTSNPN and CDR2 is SVGIG in the germline V gene (reference sequence).

The J gene is TRBJ2-7, the V gene TRBV19, with 9 bases aligning to TRBD2. Germline V CDR1 and CDR2: LNHDA, SQIVND (reference sequence). V was pared by 8 bases and J by 2 bases, with 19 bases of the junction left unmatched. This CDR3 comprises 18 residues. The DNA of the CDR3 is TGTGCCAGTCCGGGGGCAGATGAAATAGCGGGAGAGGCCTACGAGCAGTACTTC. Its protein is CASPGADEIAGEAYEQYF.

The chain uses TRBV5-1 and TRBJ1-4, with D uncertain. Germline V gene sequence: CDR1 SGHRS, CDR2 YFSETQ. This CDR3 region has 14 residues. V gave up 4 bases and J gave up 0 bases, with 7 bases separating them. The CDR3 here is CASSLFSTNEKLFF. The CDR3 coding sequence is TGCGCCAGCAGCCTCTTTTCAACTAATGAAAAACTGTTTTTT.

This chain links TRBV1 with TRBJ2-1; the table's TRBD2 call for D was not verified on the DNA. TRBV1 is assigned pseudogene status. This CDR3 region has 16 residues. CDR3 residues: CTSSHNLAGGYNEQFF. In DNA form, the CDR3 reads TGCACCAGCAGTCACAACCTGGCGGGAGGCTACAATGAGCAGTTCTTC.

The gene calls are TRBV7-3 and TRBJ2-1; a weak D match, TRBD2 (6 bases). Germline CDR1 is SGHTA and CDR2 is FQGTGA. The CDR3 covers 14 residues. The CDR3 coding sequence is TGTGCGAGCGATTGCGGGAATTGGTACAATGAGCAGTTCTTC. This sequence encodes CASDCGNWYNEQFF.

The rearrangement uses TRBV7-3 and TRBJ2-1; TRBD2 matches at 10 bases. V trimming: 5 bases; J trimming: 4 bases; junction bases outside the gene matches: 5. The CDR3 totals 15 residues. The germline CDR1 and CDR2 sequences are SGHTA and FQGTGA. The CDR3 sequence: CASSRRLAGYNEQFF. CDR3 bases: TGTGCCAGCAGCCGAAGACTAGCGGGTTACAATGAGCAGTTCTTC.

The chain combines TRBV19 with TRBJ2-1, with TRBD1 matching 10 bases. The CDR3 is 15 amino acids. Germline V gene lookup returns CDR1 LNHDA and CDR2 SQIVND (reference sequence). With 6 bases clipped from V and 8 bases from J, the junction kept 10 bases outside the gene matches. Written as DNA, the CDR3 is TGTGCCAGTAGCAACCGGGACAGGGGTTACGATGAGCAGTTCTTC. It yields the protein CASSNRDRGYDEQFF.

The J gene is TRBJ2-3, the V gene TRBV6-6, with TRBD2 as a possible D gene (6 bases). The CDR3 length is 14 residues. Germline V gives CDR1 MNHNY, CDR2 SVGAGI (reference sequence). Trimming shortened V by 5 bases and J by 2 bases, and 11 bases separated the two germline ends. This chain's CDR3 is CASSPGTHTDTQYF. Written as DNA, the CDR3 is TGTGCCAGCAGTCCCGGGACTCACACAGATACGCAGTATTTT.

The chain uses TRBV15 and TRBJ1-1; D remains unclear. Trimming shortened V by 0 bases and J by 0 bases, and 17 bases separated the two germline ends. Germline CDR1 reads LNHNV; CDR2 reads YYDKDF (reference sequence). This CDR3 comprises 18 residues. CDR3 sequence: CATSRERTLSEVNTEAFF. For the CDR3, the DNA is TGTGCCACCAGCAGAGAGCGGACTCTTAGTGAAGTGAACACTGAAGCTTTCTTT.

The chain joins TRBV6-5 to TRBJ2-7, with TRBD2 matching over 12 bases. This CDR3 has 15 amino acids. Germline V gene lookup returns CDR1 MNHEY and CDR2 SVGAGI. V shed 6 bases, J shed 2 bases, and the junction held 5 bases outside the gene matches. The CDR3 DNA follows: TGTGCCAGCAGACTACTAGCGGGAGGCCCCTACGAGCAGTACTTC. Protein sequence: CASRLLAGGPYEQYF.

This clone was observed a handful of times. The V gene is TRBV10-3, the J gene TRBJ2-3; TRBD1 might be the D (6 bases). The CDR3 runs to 14 residues. Trimming stripped 6 bases from V and 0 bases from J, with 10 bases between. CDR1 is ENHRY, CDR2 SYGVKD, per germline. For the CDR3, the DNA is TGTGCCATCAGCTTGAGGGGGAGCACAGATACGCAGTATTTT. As protein: CAISLRGSTDTQYF.

J is TRBJ2-7 and V is TRBV13; 13 bases align to TRBD2. V trimming: 5 bases; J trimming: 0 bases; junction bases outside the gene matches: 10. The CDR3 runs to 18 residues. Germline CDR1 reads PRHDT; CDR2 reads FYEKMQ (reference sequence). The CDR3: CASSTGGLAGTSSYEQYF. For the CDR3, the DNA is TGTGCCAGCAGCACCGGGGGACTAGCGGGGACTAGCTCCTACGAGCAGTACTTC.

This chain links TRBV7-2 with TRBJ2-7; TRBD2 aligns across 14 bases. Germline-derived CDR1 and CDR2 are SGHTA and FQGNSA. V gave up 5 bases and J gave up 3 bases; unmatched junction bases: 6. This CDR3 is built from 16 residues. In DNA, the CDR3 is TGTGCCAGCAGCCCAACCGGACTAGCGGGAGGCTACGAGCAGTACTTC. Translation gives CASSPTGLAGGYEQYF.

This chain joins TRBV20-1 and TRBJ1-1; TRBD1 is a possible D gene (5 bases). Germline CDR1 DFQATT, CDR2 SNEGSKA (reference sequence). The length of the CDR3 is 11 residues. Trimming took 4 bases from V and 7 from J, leaving 10 bases between them. The CDR3 sequence: CSANRGVEAFF. The CDR3 nucleotides read TGCAGTGCTAATCGGGGGGTTGAAGCTTTCTTT.

This clone has a handful of counts. V and J are TRBV5-1 and TRBJ1-1, with a weak D call TRBD1 (6 bases). Trimming removed 4 bases at V and 4 bases at J, with 11 bases between. This CDR3 has 13 residues. Germline V gives CDR1 SGHRS, CDR2 YFSETQ. For the CDR3, the DNA is TGCGCCAGCAGCCCACAGGGCGGCACTGAAGCTTTCTTT. Protein sequence: CASSPQGGTEAFF.

The V gene is TRBV6-5, the J gene TRBJ1-3, with 8 nucleotides matching TRBD1. V shed 5 bases, J shed 8 bases, and the junction held 2 bases outside the gene matches. The germline V gene encodes CDR1 MNHEY and CDR2 SVGAGI. This CDR3 has 12 amino acids. The CDR3 protein is CASSDRGYTIYF. The CDR3 bases are TGTGCCAGCAGTGACAGGGGATACACCATATATTTT.

The rearrangement joins TRBV5-1 to TRBJ2-1, with a tentative D call TRBD1 (6 bases). The CDR3 is 12 residues long. The germline V gene encodes CDR1 SGHRS and CDR2 YFSETQ. V shed 7 bases and J shed 7 bases, with 12 bases lying between them. The CDR3 sequence: CASGLRGNEQFF. The DNA for the CDR3 is TGCGCCAGCGGCCTCAGGGGAAATGAGCAGTTCTTC.

The chain uses TRBV29-1 and TRBJ1-3; D not resolved. Germline values: CDR1 SQVTM, CDR2 ANQGSEA. This CDR3 comprises 12 residues. The germline V and J ends were trimmed by 6 bases and 0 bases, with 6 bases remaining between them. For the CDR3, the DNA is TGCAGCGTCGAGGACTCTGGAAACACCATATATTTT. This sequence encodes CSVEDSGNTIYF.

This clone showed up just a few times. The chain combines TRBV5-8 with TRBJ1-4, with 7 nucleotides matching TRBD1. CDR3 size: 15 residues. With 2 bases clipped from V and 2 bases from J, the junction kept 3 bases outside the gene matches. The germline CDR1 and CDR2 sequences are SGHTS and YDEGEE. The CDR3 nucleotides are TGTGCCAGCAGCTTAAACAGGGGTACTAATGAAAAACTGTTTTTT. It specifies CASSLNRGTNEKLFF.

In this sample, this clone turned up once. The chain carries TRBV30 and TRBJ1-2, with 9 bases aligning to TRBD1. Germline trimming cut 2 bases from V and 4 bases from J; bases unmatched to any gene: 5. This CDR3 has 14 amino acids. Germline CDR1 is GTSNPN and CDR2 is SVGIG (reference sequence). DNA of the CDR3: TGTGCCTGGAGTCTTACAGGGGGCAGCTATGGCTACACCTTC. It codes for CAWSLTGGSYGYTF.